The 23 T cell receptor beta chains reported below all come from one sample, sequenced in a study of early T cells in non-severe SARS-CoV-2 infection (dated by TCRdb to about 2021). Libraries came from 5' RACE. The sequencer listed for this sample is NextSeq 500. TCRdb reran the public reads through fastp at Q25 and MiXCR, keeping productive beta chains. Each CDR3 protein appears once, grouped with its most common genes and DNA. Here the sample has around 62,000 distinct CDR3 sequences; more than 4% occur a single time. Clones ranked in the top ten supply 4.9% of the sample. The sequenced material came from whole blood. The receptors were sampled from an adult who was a healthcare worker with PCR-confirmed SARS-CoV-2 infection or an uninfected control (not recorded which).

This clonotype was counted at least ten times. Given the absence of the conserved phenylalanine or tryptophan at the CDR3 end, a read error is likely. The chain links TRBV4-1 to TRBJ2-3, with D tentatively TRBD2 (5 bases). The CDR3 is 17 residues long. Germline lookup yields CDR1 MGHRA and CDR2 YSYEKL. With 0 bases removed from V and 5 bases from J, the gap between germline ends came to 18 bases. CDR3 amino acids: CASSQDTEAPEGDTQYS. CDR3 sequence (DNA): TGCGCCAGCAGCCAAGATACAGAAGCTCCCGAGGGAGATACGCAGTATTCT.

The chain recombines TRBV27 with TRBJ1-5; D remains ambiguous. Trimming took 5 bases from V and 4 from J, leaving 9 bases between them. This CDR3 is 13 amino acids long. Germline-derived CDR1 and CDR2 are MNHEY and SMNVEV (reference sequence). CDR3 nucleotides: TGTGCCAGCAGTCATCAAAAGAATCAGCCCCAGCATTTT. Encoded protein: CASSHQKNQPQHF.

There are many counts of this clonotype. The chain is built from TRBV29-1 and TRBJ2-2; no clear D. CDR1 SQVTM and CDR2 ANQGSEA come from the germline V gene. The CDR3 has 13 amino acids. V shed 8 bases and J shed 4 bases, with 14 bases lying between them. The DNA for the CDR3 is TGCAGCTTTAGGGAAGTTAGCACCGGGGAGCTGTTTTTT. Translation gives CSFREVSTGELFF.

This clonotype showed up many times. The chain employs TRBV7-2 and TRBJ2-6, with TRBD2 matching 10 bases. Germline assignment: CDR1 SGHTA and CDR2 FQGNSA. After removal of 6 bases from V and 0 bases from J, the junction contained 5 bases not matched to a gene. The CDR3 has 17 residues. The CDR3 DNA reads as TGTGCCAGCAGTCTAACTAGCGGGGACTCTGGGGCCAACGTCCTGACTTTC. Translation gives CASSLTSGDSGANVLTF.

The table lists this clonotype with many counts. The chain recombines TRBV20-1 with TRBJ1-5; D gene uncertain. The V end lost 3 bases, the J end lost 4 bases, and 16 bases lay between the germline ends. The CDR3 totals 15 residues. Germline V gene data show CDR1 as DFQATT and CDR2 as SNEGSKA (reference sequence). The CDR3 DNA is TGCAGTGCTAGCCGCGAAATTGGCGGGAATCAGCCCCAGCATTTT. Translated: CSASREIGGNQPQHF.

This clonotype appeared many times. V gene TRBV12-3 or TRBV12-4 combines with J gene TRBJ2-1; D may be TRBD1 (5 bases). The V end lost 2 bases, the J end lost 1 base, and 9 bases lay between the germline ends. This CDR3 contains 15 residues. The CDR3 nucleotides read TGTGCCAGCAGTTTACAGGGTCTATCCTACAATGAGCAGTTCTTC. Its translation: CASSLQGLSYNEQFF.

This clonotype was seen ten or more times. V and J are TRBV4-1 and TRBJ2-7; D is ambiguous. The germline CDR1 and CDR2 sequences are MGHRA and YSYEKL. The CDR3 totals 12 residues. V lost 0 bases, J lost 2 bases, and 2 bases lay in between. CDR3 DNA: TGCGCCAGCAGCCAAGATACCTACGAGCAGTACTTC. As protein: CASSQDTYEQYF.

This clonotype was found many times. The genes are TRBV20-1 and TRBJ2-3; perhaps TRBD2 as D (7 bases). Trimming took 1 base from V and 2 from J, leaving 16 bases between them. Germline lookup yields CDR1 DFQATT and CDR2 SNEGSKA (reference sequence). The CDR3 consists of 16 residues. CDR3 region: CSARGGGGRATDTQYF. The CDR3 DNA is TGCAGTGCTAGAGGAGGCGGGGGCCGGGCCACAGATACGCAGTATTTT.

This clonotype was counted many times. CDR3 nucleotide sequence: TGCAGTGCCACATCCGGGACTAGGTCCTACGAGCAGTACTTC. This codes for CSATSGTRSYEQYF. V usage is TRBV20-1 and J usage is TRBJ2-7, with 8 bases fitting TRBD2. Trimming removed 6 bases from V and 1 base from J; junction bases left unmatched: 8. The CDR3 loop spans 14 amino acids. The germline gives CDR1 DFQATT, CDR2 SNEGSKA (reference sequence).

V usage is TRBV6-5 and J usage is TRBJ2-7; D not certain. There are 12 residues in the CDR3. The V end was cut by 6 bases, the J end by 4 bases, with 10 bases between. CDR1 and CDR2 from the germline V gene are MNHEY and SVGAGI. CDR3 sequence (DNA): TGTGCCAGCAGCTCTTCAGCTTACGAGCAGTACTTC. Protein sequence: CASSSSAYEQYF.

The CDR3 protein is CASSLAGSTNEKLFF. CDR3 in DNA: TGCGCCAGCAGCTTGGCGGGGAGCACTAATGAAAAACTGTTTTTT. The V gene is TRBV5-1, the J gene TRBJ1-4; D is unclear. V was trimmed by 0 bases and J by 2 bases, leaving 8 bases between them. Germline CDR1 and CDR2: SGHRS and YFSETQ. The CDR3 sequence is 15 residues long.

In this sample, this clonotype turned up many times. The rearrangement uses TRBV11-2 and TRBJ1-1, with D perhaps matching TRBD1 (5 bases). V lost 5 bases and J 1 base, leaving 11 bases between the germline ends. CDR3 length: 14 residues. Germline V gives CDR1 SGHAT, CDR2 FQNNGV. This chain's CDR3 is CASSRQGWNTEAFF. The CDR3 DNA is TGTGCCAGCAGCCGTCAGGGTTGGAACACTGAAGCTTTCTTT.

This clonotype was detected ten times or more. The chain has TRBV6-5 and TRBJ2-7, with D hard to call. From germline, CDR1 is MNHEY and CDR2 SVGAGI. Trimming took off 4 bases at V and 3 bases at J, with 19 bases between the two ends. This CDR3 is 16 amino acids long. As DNA, the CDR3 is TGTGCCAGCAGTTCTCTTTCTGGGCAGCCACACTACGAGCAGTACTTC. Protein: CASSSLSGQPHYEQYF.

This chain links TRBV28 with TRBJ1-1; D might be TRBD1 (5 bases). V lost 5 bases, J lost 2 bases, and 12 bases lay in between. This CDR3 has 14 amino acids. Looked up from germline, CDR1 is MDHEN and CDR2 is SYDVKM. For the CDR3, the DNA is TGTGCCAGCAGTCGCCAGGGTTTAAACACTGAAGCTTTCTTT. It specifies CASSRQGLNTEAFF. Together with reference TRBV28 and TRBJ1-1, the CDR3 gives the full variable domain: DVKVTQSSRYLVKRTGEKVFLECVQDMDHENMFWYRQDPGLGLRLIYFSYDVKMKEKGDIPEGYSVSREKKERFSLILESASTNQTSMYLCASSRQGLNTEAFFGQGTRLTVV.

The sample holds many counts of this clonotype. The genes are TRBV4-2 and TRBJ2-1, with D maybe TRBD2 (7 bases). Germline-derived CDR1 and CDR2 are LGHNA and YNFKEQ. The CDR3 runs 14 residues. The germline V and J ends were trimmed by 7 bases and 7 bases, with 17 bases remaining between them. The CDR3 protein is CASTFGGGHNEQFF. CDR3 DNA sequence: TGTGCCAGCACCTTTGGGGGGGGGCATAATGAGCAGTTCTTC.

The chain links TRBV6-4 to TRBJ2-1; D remains unclear. CDR1 is MRHNA and CDR2 is SNTAGT in the germline V gene. The V and J ends lost 9 bases and 6 bases respectively, with 3 bases between them. CDR3 length: 9 amino acids. The CDR3 DNA sequence: TGTGCCAGAAGCAATGAGCAGTTCTTC. Amino acid sequence: CARSNEQFF.

V usage is TRBV12-3 or TRBV12-4 and J usage is TRBJ1-6; no clear D. Trimming removed 0 bases at V and 9 bases at J, with 9 bases between. CDR3 size: 14 residues. CDR3 protein: CASSLAGPPSPLHF. In DNA, the CDR3 is TGTGCCAGCAGTTTAGCAGGACCTCCTTCACCCCTCCACTTT.

This clonotype was detected ten times or more. V and J are TRBV13 and TRBJ1-2; D is perhaps TRBD1 (5 bases). V lost 5 bases and J lost 4, with 20 bases in between. This CDR3 is 16 amino acids long. From germline, CDR1 is PRHDT and CDR2 FYEKMQ (reference sequence). The CDR3 is CASSAGTTGRRYGYTF. CDR3 DNA: TGTGCCAGCAGCGCGGGGACGACGGGCCGACGCTATGGCTACACCTTC.

This clonotype was picked up many times. This chain uses TRBV10-3 with TRBJ2-3; D may match TRBD1 or TRBD2 (5 bases each). In germline, CDR1 is ENHRY, CDR2 SYGVKD. This CDR3 contains 16 residues. The V end lost 3 bases, the J end lost 1 base, and 14 bases lay between the germline ends. The CDR3 protein is CAISEGTQGGTDTQYF. The CDR3 DNA sequence: TGTGCCATCAGTGAAGGGACGCAGGGAGGCACAGATACGCAGTATTTT.

This clonotype was counted many times. The J gene is TRBJ2-7, the V gene TRBV2; TRBD1 matches at 10 bases. The germline gives CDR1 SNHLY, CDR2 FYNNEI. V gave up 5 bases and J gave up 5 bases; unmatched junction bases: 6. The CDR3 spans 14 residues. CDR3 region: CASSQDRGMDEQYF. The CDR3 nucleotides read TGTGCCAGCAGTCAGGACAGGGGGATGGACGAGCAGTACTTC.

There are many counts of this clonotype. CDR3 sequence: CASSLSGTANEKLFF. DNA for the CDR3: TGTGCCAGCAGCTTGTCGGGGACAGCGAATGAAAAACTGTTTTTT. The chain carries TRBV7-2 and TRBJ1-4; 7 bases align to TRBD1. The V and J ends lost 3 bases and 5 bases, in that order; junction bases with no gene match: 6. The germline V gene encodes CDR1 SGHTA and CDR2 FQGNSA. The CDR3 contains 15 residues.

Ten or more counts support this clonotype. This chain uses TRBV5-8 with TRBJ2-1, with D perhaps assigned TRBD1 or TRBD2 (6 bases each). The CDR3 contains 17 residues. The germline V gene has CDR1 SGHTS and CDR2 YDEGEE. Trimming took off 0 bases at V and 7 bases at J, with 20 bases between the two ends. The CDR3 bases are TGTGCCAGCAGCTTGGTCTCGGGGGCGGTTGTCTCGAATGAGCAGTTCTTC. Its translation is CASSLVSGAVVSNEQFF.

This clonotype was counted ten times or more. The V and J genes are TRBV12-3 or TRBV12-4 and TRBJ2-5, with 12 bases matching TRBD2. This CDR3 spans 16 amino acids. Trimming cost V 5 bases and J 1 base; bases outside gene matches: 5. The CDR3 sequence is CASSVGLAGLQETQYF. DNA for the CDR3: TGTGCCAGCAGTGTGGGACTAGCGGGTCTCCAAGAGACCCAGTACTTC.